This T cell receptor (beta chain) was recovered during a study of regulatory T cells in long-lasting Graves disease. Across the study: In persistent Graves' disease, antithyroid drugs had been taken for over 5 years and TSH receptor antibodies stayed positive.

Broader study findings: Persistent disease favored TRBV28, TRBJ1-2 and TRBJ2-5.

CDR3 length: 17 amino acids. Losses at the gene ends were 4 bases for V and 9 bases for J; bases not matched to a gene: 14. CDR1 LGHNA and CDR2 YSLEER come from the germline V gene. This clonotype was recorded a few times. Its antigen is not known. Libraries of TCR beta came from iRepertoire HTBI primers plus Arm-PCR of CDR3 regions. TCRdb passed the multiplex PCR reads through MiXCR, listing each CDR3 protein once. The sample contains fewer than 400,000 distinct CDR3 sequences, less than 20% of which appear only once. Indicated time point: persistent/refractory GD, antithyroid drugs over 5 years with positive TRAb. With RNA extracted from PBMCs as input, the TCR library was made.

The clonotype was recovered from a female donor with Graves disease. Here the sequenced sample was peripheral blood mononuclear cells (PBMCs), taken when the disease was refractory, from a patient treated with antithyroid drugs. This chain connects TRBV4-3 to TRBJ2-2; 10 positions agree with TRBD1. The CDR3 nucleotides are TGCGCCAGCAGCCGGGAGTTGACAGGGGGCGAACATAGGGAGCTGTTTTTT. Amino acids: CASSRELTGGEHRELFF.